This TCR beta chain was captured in a study of tumor-infiltrating lymphocytes in localized non-small cell lung cancer. TCRdb keeps only in-frame clones here, not all; method: immunoSEQ multiplex PCR. The sample lists over 9,500 clones, about 66% seen once, with approximately 6.7% in the top ten. This clone appeared once. The CDR3 is 15 residues long. CDR1 and CDR2 (germline): SGHRS, YFSETQ. The germline V and J ends were trimmed by 1 base and 3 bases, with 11 bases remaining between them. This chain connects TRBV5-1 to TRBJ1-3, with D perhaps matching TRBD1 (5 bases). The source material was lung tumor tissue. The receptor was derived from a human donor with non-small cell lung cancer. The CDR3 region has the DNA TGCGCCAGCAGCTTGCAGGGAATGAATGGAAACACCATATATTTT. Translation: CASSLQGMNGNTIYF.